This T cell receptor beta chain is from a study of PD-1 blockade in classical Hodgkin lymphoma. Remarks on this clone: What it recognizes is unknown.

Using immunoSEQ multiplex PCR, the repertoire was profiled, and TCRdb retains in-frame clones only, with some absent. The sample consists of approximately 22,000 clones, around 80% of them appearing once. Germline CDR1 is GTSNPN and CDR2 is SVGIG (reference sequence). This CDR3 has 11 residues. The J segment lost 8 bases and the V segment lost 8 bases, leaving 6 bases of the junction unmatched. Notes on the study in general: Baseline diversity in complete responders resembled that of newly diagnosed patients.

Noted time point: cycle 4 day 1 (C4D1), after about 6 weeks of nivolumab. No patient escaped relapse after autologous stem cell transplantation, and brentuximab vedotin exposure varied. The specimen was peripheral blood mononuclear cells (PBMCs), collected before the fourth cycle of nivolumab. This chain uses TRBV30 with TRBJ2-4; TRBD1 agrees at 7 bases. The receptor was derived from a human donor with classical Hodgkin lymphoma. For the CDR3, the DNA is TGTGCCCTGGGGCAGGGGGACATTCAGTACTTC. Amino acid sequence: CALGQGDIQYF.